This TCR beta chain was captured in a study of T cell responses to AZD1222 COVID-19 vaccine. Whole-study findings and limits: The donor cohort was predominantly white British with a female majority, and clonal diversity may have been underestimated. Reports indicate that nearly half of spike-specific TCRs are directed at unmutated variant regions.

Worth noting for this clone: Its antigen is currently unknown.

Sequenced by immunoSEQ multiplex PCR; TCRdb stores in-frame clones only, minus some. This table holds about 86,000 clones, roughly 90% found once. The CDR3 runs 14 residues. From germline, CDR1 is LGHDT and CDR2 YNNKEL (reference sequence). Deletions cut 7 bases from V and 5 bases from J, with 17 bases between. The material sequenced was peripheral blood, taken on day 0 of AZD1222 vaccination. This TCR was recovered from an adult in good health. V is TRBV3-1 (or the pseudogene TRBV3-2) and J is TRBJ2-5; the D gene is possibly TRBD2 (6 bases). The CDR3 protein is CASKETSGRETQYF. The CDR3 bases are TGTGCCAGCAAGGAGACCTCAGGGAGGGAGACCCAGTACTTC.